This TCR beta chain was recorded in a study of blood T cells in healthy people across ages. Study results and limitations: Higher diversity and more naive CD4+ cells were features of long-lived donors, compared to aged donors.

Notes on this clonotype: Its antigen is not identified.

This CDR3 spans 16 amino acids. Germline V CDR1 and CDR2: SGHTA, FQGNSA. V shed 2 bases, J shed 3 bases, and the junction held 7 bases outside the gene matches. Each sample had at least 6.5 million PBMCs isolated. There were at least 5.5 micrograms of total RNA extracted from every sample. Together with a sample-barcoded 5' primer, a J-beta primer mix was included in a second PCR lasting about 6 to 11 cycles. There were at least 2.5 million CDR3-containing paired-end reads obtained from each sample. TCRdb reprocessed the 5' RACE reads with MiXCR, giving one entry per CDR3 protein. Of about 1.4 million distinct CDR3 sequences listed, approximately 59% are singletons.

The TCR sequence derives from a man between 18 and 29 years old in good health. This chain joins TRBV7-2 and TRBJ2-5; 9 nucleotides match TRBD1. Sequencing was done on a sample of blood. CDR3 bases: TGTGCCAGCAGCTTATCGGGGACAGGGAAGGAAGAGACCCAGTACTTC. Protein product: CASSLSGTGKEETQYF.